These 26 T cell receptor beta chains were sequenced from one sample in a study of blood T cell repertoires in COVID-19. Profiled with immunoSEQ multiplex PCR; TCRdb holds only in-frame clones, not every one. The sample consists of approximately 100,000 clones, 85% to 90% of them appearing once. Sequencing input: peripheral blood. Receptor source: a human donor in a cohort sampled during active COVID-19.

The V and J genes are TRBV27 and TRBJ2-1; D may be TRBD2 (7 bases). This CDR3 comprises 14 residues. V shed 5 bases and J shed 6 bases, with 14 bases lying between them. CDR1 and CDR2 from the germline V gene are MNHEY and SMNVEV (reference sequence). DNA of the CDR3: TGTGCCAGCAGTATTGCGGGGGCTCGCAATGAGCAGTTCTTC. Protein: CASSIAGARNEQFF.

The chain carries TRBV11-2 and TRBJ1-2, with D hard to call. This CDR3 is built from 13 residues. Trimming removed 5 bases from V and 5 bases from J, with 12 bases in between. The germline CDR1 and CDR2 sequences are SGHAT and FQNNGV. The CDR3 region is CASSLERIYGYTF. The CDR3 DNA reads TGTGCCAGCAGCCTCGAGCGTATTTATGGCTACACCTTC. Full variable domain (outside the CDR3, taken from reference TRBV11-2 and TRBJ1-2): EAGVAQSPRYKIIEKRQSVAFWCNPISGHATLYWYQQILGQGPKLLIQFQNNGVVDDSQLPKDRFSAERLKGVDSTLKIQPAKLEDSAVYLCASSLERIYGYTFGSGTRLTVV.

The V gene is TRBV18, the J gene TRBJ2-2, with 12 bases aligning to TRBD1. The trim removed 9 bases at V and 4 bases at J, leaving 6 bases unmatched. This CDR3 has 15 residues. CDR1 is KGHSH and CDR2 is LQKENI in the germline V gene. CDR3 in DNA: TGTGCCAGTCGCCGGGACAGGGGGCTCACCGGGGAGCTGTTTTTT. Translating it yields CASRRDRGLTGELFF.

The chain is built from TRBV5-1 and TRBJ1-4, with TRBD1 matching 7 bases. Germline-derived CDR1 and CDR2 are SGHRS and YFSETQ. The CDR3 loop spans 15 amino acids. Trimming at V came to 4 bases and at J to 0 bases, leaving 3 bases not matched to a gene. CDR3 region: CASSTQGATNEKLFF. The CDR3, as DNA: TGCGCCAGCAGCACGCAGGGGGCAACTAATGAAAAACTGTTTTTT.

In its sample, this clone was seen once. The chain joins TRBV24-1 to TRBJ1-4; D gene unclear. The CDR3 runs 14 residues. The germline V gene encodes CDR1 KGHDR and CDR2 SFDVKD. Trimming pared 4 bases from V and 1 base from J, leaving 6 bases between. The CDR3 loop reads CATSEPGTNEKLFF. CDR3 in DNA: TGTGCCACCAGTGAGCCAGGAACTAATGAAAAACTGTTTTTT.

V gene TRBV5-6 combines with J gene TRBJ1-1; D is uncertain. Trimming removed 2 bases from V and 8 bases from J, with 10 bases in between. This CDR3 is built from 12 residues. CDR1 and CDR2 (germline): SGHDT, YYEEEE. The CDR3: CASSFPRGEAFF. CDR3 DNA sequence: TGTGCCAGCAGCTTCCCCCGAGGGGAAGCTTTCTTT.

J is TRBJ1-5 and V is TRBV2; D unresolved. CDR1 and CDR2 (germline): SNHLY, FYNNEI. Trimming shortened V by 3 bases and J by 4 bases, and 10 bases separated the two germline ends. This CDR3 comprises 14 residues. The CDR3 spells CASSERRGNQPQHF. The CDR3 DNA is TGTGCCAGCAGTGAGAGGAGAGGAAATCAGCCCCAGCATTTT.

This rearrangement joins TRBV7-9 to TRBJ1-2, with TRBD1 identical over 8 bases. Germline lookup yields CDR1 SEHNR and CDR2 FQNEAQ (reference sequence). CDR3 size: 15 residues. V trimming: 1 base; J trimming: 4 bases; junction bases outside the gene matches: 5. CDR3 in amino acids: CASSLEAGQVYGYTF. In nucleotides, the CDR3 is TGTGCCAGCAGCTTAGAAGCGGGACAGGTCTATGGCTACACCTTC.

This sequence joins TRBV5-4 and TRBJ2-7; TRBD2 is a possible D gene (7 bases). Trimming left V 5 bases short and J 2 bases short, with 17 bases between. In germline, CDR1 is SGHNT, CDR2 YYREEE (reference sequence). The CDR3 sequence is 15 residues long. The CDR3 DNA reads as TGTGCCAGCAGACGGGGGCTAGCGGAACCCTACGAGCAGTACTTC. It yields the protein CASRRGLAEPYEQYF.

V and J are TRBV7-8 and TRBJ2-5, with 8 positions matching TRBD2. This CDR3 region has 14 residues. Germline CDR1 SGHVS, CDR2 FQNEAQ. J lost 5 bases, V lost 4 bases, and 6 bases had no gene match. CDR3 loop: CASSSLVAGETQYF. The DNA of the CDR3 is TGTGCCAGCAGCTCCCTCGTAGCGGGGGAGACCCAGTACTTC.

The CDR3 is CASSTGGHNEQFF. CDR3 in DNA: TGTGCCAGCAGCACCGGAGGGCACAATGAGCAGTTCTTC. This chain links TRBV7-8 with TRBJ2-1; a possible D gene is TRBD2 (6 bases). The V gene lost 5 bases and the J gene lost 5 bases, with 10 bases spanning the gap. Germline V gene data show CDR1 as SGHVS and CDR2 as FQNEAQ. This CDR3 is 13 amino acids long.

As DNA, the CDR3 is TGTGCCAGCAGCTTTGGGGGCGGCACTGAAGCTTTCTTT. Residues: CASSFGGGTEAFF. The chain has TRBV5-6 and TRBJ1-1; TRBD1 is a possible D gene (6 bases). Germline CDR1 reads SGHDT; CDR2 reads YYEEEE. There are 13 residues in the CDR3. The germline V and J ends were trimmed by 2 bases and 4 bases, with 9 bases remaining between them.

This clone has only a few counts. The chain joins TRBV7-9 to TRBJ2-2; D is ambiguous. The CDR3 extends over 11 amino acids. V was pared by 5 bases and J by 4 bases, with 2 bases between. Germline assignment: CDR1 SEHNR and CDR2 FQNEAQ (reference sequence). CDR3 sequence: CASSRTGELFF. CDR3 in DNA: TGTGCCAGCAGCCGCACCGGGGAGCTGTTTTTT.

As DNA, the CDR3 is TGTGCCAGCAGCCAAGATCACCGGGGGGCGGGGAAGGGCTACACCTTC. Translating gives CASSQDHRGAGKGYTF. The chain joins TRBV3-1 (or the pseudogene TRBV3-2) to TRBJ1-2; tentatively, D is TRBD1 (6 bases). The CDR3 length is 16 residues. CDR1 and CDR2 from the germline V gene are LGHDT and YNNKEL (reference sequence). The V and J ends lost 0 bases and 8 bases respectively, with 19 bases between them.

The chain employs TRBV4-3 and TRBJ2-3; D is perhaps TRBD2 (5 bases). The V and J ends lost 0 bases and 4 bases respectively, with 8 bases between them. CDR3 length equals 14 residues. Germline V gene sequence: CDR1 LGHNA, CDR2 YSLEER. Here the CDR3 reads CASSQDPGADTQYF. In nucleotides, the CDR3 is TGCGCCAGCAGCCAAGATCCCGGGGCAGATACGCAGTATTTT.

The gene calls are TRBV10-3 and TRBJ2-7; TRBD2 matches 9 bases. This CDR3 is 16 amino acids long. Per the germline V gene, CDR1 is ENHRY and CDR2 is SYGVKD. J gave up 7 bases and V 0 bases, and 10 bases lay outside the gene matches. The CDR3 region is CAISESSSGSSGEQYF. The CDR3 nucleotides are TGTGCCATCAGTGAGTCGAGTAGCGGGAGCTCCGGGGAGCAGTACTTC.

This chain joins TRBV27 and TRBJ2-7; 7 bases fit TRBD2. The germline gives CDR1 MNHEY, CDR2 SMNVEV (reference sequence). The CDR3 consists of 15 residues. V shed 7 bases and J 4 bases; nucleotides not matched to a gene: 13. The CDR3 is CASTPLGRAEYEQYF. CDR3 sequence (DNA): TGTGCCAGCACACCTCTTGGGAGGGCCGAGTACGAGCAGTACTTC.

The rearrangement uses TRBV3-1 (or the pseudogene TRBV3-2) and TRBJ2-5; TRBD1 aligns across 7 bases. CDR3 length: 14 residues. Trimming at V came to 1 base and at J to 10 bases, leaving 9 bases not matched to a gene. The germline CDR1 and CDR2 sequences are LGHDT and YNNKEL (reference sequence). The CDR3 nucleotides read TGTGCCAGCAGCCAAGGACAGGGCCCCATGGGCCAGTACTTC. The encoded protein is CASSQGQGPMGQYF.

The chain joins TRBV14 to TRBJ1-3; D gene uncertain. This CDR3 spans 15 amino acids. Trimming stripped 1 base from V and 1 base from J, with 8 bases between. Germline values: CDR1 SGHDN, CDR2 FVKESK. The CDR3 sequence is CASSQGGISGNTIYF. The DNA of the CDR3 is TGTGCCAGCAGCCAAGGCGGAATTTCTGGAAACACCATATATTTT.

The chain couples TRBV9 to TRBJ1-5; 7 bases align to TRBD1. From germline, CDR1 is SGDLS and CDR2 YYNGEE. This CDR3 is built from 15 residues. V was pared by 0 bases and J by 4 bases, with 4 bases of the junction left unmatched. The CDR3 protein is CASSVGAGGNQPQHF. CDR3 nucleotide sequence: TGTGCCAGCAGCGTAGGGGCAGGGGGGAATCAGCCCCAGCATTTT. Variable domain in full (rest from reference TRBV9 and TRBJ1-5): DSGVTQTPKHLITATGQRVTLRCSPRSGDLSVYWYQQSLDQGLQFLIQYYNGEERAKGNILERFSAQQFPDLHSELNLSSLELGDSALYFCASSVGAGGNQPQHFGDGTRLSIL.

The rearrangement joins TRBV7-8 to TRBJ1-6; 10 bases align to TRBD1. The CDR3 sequence is 17 residues long. V lost 5 bases to trimming and J lost 10 bases; unmatched junction nucleotides: 14. The germline gives CDR1 SGHVS, CDR2 FQNEAQ. CDR3 nucleotides: TGTGCCAGCAGCCCAATACCGGGACAGGGGTTTGGGTCACCCCTCCACTTT. Translating gives CASSPIPGQGFGSPLHF.

V usage is TRBV6-6 and J usage is TRBJ2-7; TRBD1 aligns across 7 bases. There are 12 residues in the CDR3. The J segment lost 6 bases and the V segment lost 2 bases, leaving 1 base of the junction unmatched. Germline V gene lookup returns CDR1 MNHNY and CDR2 SVGAGI (reference sequence). The CDR3: CASSYDRAEQYF. The CDR3 bases are TGTGCCAGCAGTTACGACAGGGCCGAGCAGTACTTC.

The J gene is TRBJ2-1, the V gene TRBV4-2, with 11 bases matching TRBD2. Germline values: CDR1 LGHNA, CDR2 YNFKEQ. This CDR3 region has 18 residues. J was trimmed by 4 bases and V by 4 bases; bases with no gene match: 12. For the CDR3, the DNA is TGTGCCAGCAGCCGAGAAAGAATGACTAGCGGGGTTTACAATGAGCAGTTCTTC. Amino acid sequence: CASSRERMTSGVYNEQFF.

This chain uses TRBV7-9 with TRBJ1-2; possible D gene TRBD1, 6 bases. The germline V and J ends were trimmed by 4 bases and 8 bases, with 17 bases remaining between them. Germline V gene sequence: CDR1 SEHNR, CDR2 FQNEAQ (reference sequence). The CDR3 is 14 amino acids. CDR3 nucleotide sequence: TGTGCCAGCAGCTCTATAGAATACAGGGTGGGCTACACCTTC. As protein: CASSSIEYRVGYTF. Using reference TRBV7-9 and TRBJ1-2 for the parts outside the CDR3, the full variable domain is DTGVSQNPRHKITKRGQNVTFRCDPISEHNRLYWYRQTLGQGPEFLTYFQNEAQLEKSRLLSDRFSAERPKGSFSTLEIQRTEQGDSAMYLCASSSIEYRVGYTFGSGTRLTVV.

The chain links TRBV19 to TRBJ2-7; 9 positions agree with TRBD1. The CDR3 has 14 amino acids. Germline trimming cut 4 bases from V and 5 bases from J; bases unmatched to any gene: 6. Germline CDR1 is LNHDA and CDR2 is SQIVND (reference sequence). CDR3 sequence (DNA): TGTGCCAGTAGTAGGGGACAGGGTATAAACGAGCAGTACTTC. Encoded protein: CASSRGQGINEQYF.

The chain recombines TRBV2 with TRBJ2-7; the match to TRBD2 covers 15 bases. The CDR3 length is 16 residues. Trimming took 4 bases from V and 2 from J; bases not matched to a gene: 3. The germline V gene has CDR1 SNHLY and CDR2 FYNNEI. CDR3 bases: TGTGCCAGCAGTGGGACTAGCGGGAGGGACCCCTACGAGCAGTACTTC. Protein: CASSGTSGRDPYEQYF.